This T cell receptor beta chain appears in the sequencing data of a study of post-analysis software for immune sequencing data. Study-wide context: The study covered relapsing-remitting, secondary progressive and progressive-relapsing courses of multiple sclerosis. Points from the study as a whole: Controls showed lower frequencies than patients for several TRBV segments, and TRBV5-6, TRBV5-1 and TRBV20-1 were among these. Normalized Chao1 diversity was significantly lower in multiple sclerosis patients than in controls. Batch-matched samples strongly co-clustered by F measure.

V shed 2 bases, J shed 3 bases, and the junction held 1 base outside the gene matches. Germline V gene sequence: CDR1 MNHEY, CDR2 SVGAGI. The CDR3 covers 14 residues. Unique molecular identifiers tagged the TCR beta cDNA libraries. About 500,000 cDNA molecules were obtained per 1 to 10 million input T cells. TCRdb reprocessed the PCR reads via MiXCR and lists one record per CDR3 protein. The sample has 350,000 to 450,000 distinct CDR3 sequences; approximately 38% are singletons. On this clonotype itself: Its antigen is unidentified.

The sequence derives from a girl aged 2 to 10 with multiple sclerosis. Sequencing was done on a sample of blood. The chain carries TRBV6-5 and TRBJ2-1; 7 nucleotides line up with TRBD2. The CDR3 region is CASSYASGYNEQFF. CDR3 bases: TGTGCCAGCAGTTACGCTAGCGGCTACAATGAGCAGTTCTTC.